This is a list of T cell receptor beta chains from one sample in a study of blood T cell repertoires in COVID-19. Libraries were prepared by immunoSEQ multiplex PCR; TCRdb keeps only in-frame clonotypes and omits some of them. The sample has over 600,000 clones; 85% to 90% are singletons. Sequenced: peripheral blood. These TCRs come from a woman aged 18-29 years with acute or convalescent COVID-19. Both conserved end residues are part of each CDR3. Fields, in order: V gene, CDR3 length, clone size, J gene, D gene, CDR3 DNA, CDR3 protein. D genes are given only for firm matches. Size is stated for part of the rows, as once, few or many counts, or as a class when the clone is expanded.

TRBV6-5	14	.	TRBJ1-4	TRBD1	TGTGCCAGCAGGACGGACAGGACTAATGAAAAACTGTTTTTT	CASRTDRTNEKLFF
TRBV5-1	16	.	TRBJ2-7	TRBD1	TGCGCCAGCAGCTTGGATACCGGGACAGGGAGCTACGAGCAGTACTTC	CASSLDTGTGSYEQYF
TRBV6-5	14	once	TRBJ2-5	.	TGTGCCAGCAGTTACGGTCAGTTACAAGAGACCCAGTACTTC	CASSYGQLQETQYF
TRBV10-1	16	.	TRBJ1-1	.	TGCGCCAGCAAGGGACATAACGCCGGCGTGAACACTGAAGCTTTCTTT	CASKGHNAGVNTEAFF
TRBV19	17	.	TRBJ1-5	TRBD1	TGTGCCAGTAGTATGCGGACAGGGGGCAATAGCAATCAGCCCCAGCATTTT	CASSMRTGGNSNQPQHF
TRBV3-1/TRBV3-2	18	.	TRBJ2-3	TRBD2	TGTGCCAGCAGCCAAGCCCATCCACTAGCGGGCGTCACAGATACGCAGTATTTT	CASSQAHPLAGVTDTQYF
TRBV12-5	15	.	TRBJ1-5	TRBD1	TGTGCTAGTGGCTGGACAGGGGGAGGAAATCAGCCCCAGCATTTT	CASGWTGGGNQPQHF
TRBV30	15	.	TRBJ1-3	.	TGTGCCTGGAGTATTGGGGCCACACGTGGAAACACCATATATTTT	CAWSIGATRGNTIYF
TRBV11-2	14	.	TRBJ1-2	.	TGTGCCAGCAGCTTAGCAGGGCAAGACTATGGCTACACCTTC	CASSLAGQDYGYTF
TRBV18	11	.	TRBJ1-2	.	TGTGCCAGCTCAGACAGTACCGGCTACACCTTC	CASSDSTGYTF
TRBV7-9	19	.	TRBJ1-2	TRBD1	TGTGCCAGCAGCTTTCGCAAGGGGGCGTTATTTGATTTACGGTGCGGCTACACCTTC	CASSFRKGALFDLRCGYTF
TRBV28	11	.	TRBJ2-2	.	TGTGCCAGCAGCGGACAGGGGGAGCTGTTTTTT	CASSGQGELFF
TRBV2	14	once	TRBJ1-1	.	TGTGCCAGCATCGGGCGGGGGGAGGACACTGAAGCTTTCTTT	CASIGRGEDTEAFF
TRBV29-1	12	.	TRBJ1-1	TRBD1	TGCAGCGTTGCCGACAGGGTTACTGAAGCTTTCTTT	CSVADRVTEAFF
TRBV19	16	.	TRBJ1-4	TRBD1	TGTGCCAGTAGCTCCTGGGACAGGGATATAGGAGGAAAACTGTTTTTT	CASSSWDRDIGGKLFF
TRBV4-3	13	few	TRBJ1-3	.	TGCGCCAGCAGCCAAGATACTGGAAACACCATATATTTT	CASSQDTGNTIYF
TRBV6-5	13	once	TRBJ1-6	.	TGTGCCAGCCGGCGAGGGGAGGCTTCACCCCTCCACTTT	CASRRGEASPLHF
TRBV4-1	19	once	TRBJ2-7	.	TGCGCCAGCAGCCAAGCTTCCCTTAGAGGGGGACGAATTTACTACGAGCAGTACTTC	CASSQASLRGGRIYYEQYF
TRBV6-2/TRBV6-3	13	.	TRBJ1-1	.	TGTGCCAGCAGATACGAAAACGGGGCTGAAGCTTTCTTT	CASRYENGAEAFF
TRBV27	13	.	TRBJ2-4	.	TGTGCCAGCAGCAGGAGGGGTCGGGACATTCAGTACTTC	CASSRRGRDIQYF
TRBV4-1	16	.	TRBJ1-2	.	TGCGCCAGCAGCCAAGTGGAGGGATTGTCAGACTATGGCTACACCTTC	CASSQVEGLSDYGYTF
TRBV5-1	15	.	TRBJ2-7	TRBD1	TGCGCCAGCAGCTTGGTGCCAGGGGGCACCTACGAGCAGTACTTC	CASSLVPGGTYEQYF
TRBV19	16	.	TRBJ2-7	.	TGTGCCAGTAGCCGAGGACAGCTATCTGGCTCCTACGAGCAGTACTTC	CASSRGQLSGSYEQYF
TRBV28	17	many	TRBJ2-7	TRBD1	TGTGCCAGCAGTTTAGCGGGGGGGACAGGGGGCGGATACGAGCAGTACTTC	CASSLAGGTGGGYEQYF
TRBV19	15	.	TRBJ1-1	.	TGTGCCAGTAGTATAAGAAGGGAGATTAACACTGAAGCTTTCTTT	CASSIRREINTEAFF
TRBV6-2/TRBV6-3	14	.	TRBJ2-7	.	TGTGCCAGCAGTTACGCGGGGGCTGGGTACGAGCAGTACTTC	CASSYAGAGYEQYF
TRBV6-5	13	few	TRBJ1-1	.	TGTGCCAGCACCCTGGAGAGGAACACTGAAGCTTTCTTT	CASTLERNTEAFF
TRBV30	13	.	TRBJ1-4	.	TGTGCCTGGGCCCGAATAGGAGTTGAAAAACTGTTTTTT	CAWARIGVEKLFF
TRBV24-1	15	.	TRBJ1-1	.	TGTGCCACCAGTGATCCGACAGAACCCAACACTGAAGCTTTCTTT	CATSDPTEPNTEAFF
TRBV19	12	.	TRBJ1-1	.	TGTGCCAGTAATGACAGGAACACTGAAGCTTTCTTT	CASNDRNTEAFF
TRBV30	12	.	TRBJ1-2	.	TGTGCCTGGAGTTTACAGGGTGATGGCTACACCTTC	CAWSLQGDGYTF
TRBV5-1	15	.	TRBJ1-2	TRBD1	TGCGCCAGCAGCCCGGGACAGGGAGGTAACTATGGCTACACCTTC	CASSPGQGGNYGYTF
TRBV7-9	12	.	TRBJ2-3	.	TGTGCCAGCAGCTTGGGGGCGGGTACGCAGTATTTT	CASSLGAGTQYF
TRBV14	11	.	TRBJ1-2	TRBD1	TGTGCCAGCAAAGGGACAGTCGGCTACACCTTC	CASKGTVGYTF
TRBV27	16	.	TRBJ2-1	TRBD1	TGTGCCAGCAGTTTATCAGGGGGCCGGGCCGTCGATGAGCAGTTCTTC	CASSLSGGRAVDEQFF